The sequence of this TCR beta chain was determined in a study of blood T cell repertoires in COVID-19. Study summary: Donors in the United States, Italy and Spain gave samples during acute or convalescent COVID-19. PBMCs, B-cell-depleted T cells, or T cells were the source of the cDNA or gDNA that made up the material.

Original handling: Estimation of nucleated cell counts relied on the amplification of reference gene primers. Profiling relied on immunoSEQ multiplex PCR, and the TCRdb table lists in-frame clones only, not all of them. That table supplies the V and J calls and clone size; D and trimming were determined from the DNA. This table has roughly 250,000 clones, roughly 86% appearing once. The ends lost 6 bases at V and 5 bases at J; junction bases unmatched: 9. Germline loops: CDR1 MGHDK, CDR2 SYGVNS. This CDR3 spans 15 amino acids. This clonotype originated in a man in his forties who had recovered from COVID-19. Sequencing was carried out using peripheral blood. The rearrangement uses TRBV25-1 and TRBJ2-5; 10 bases line up with TRBD2. CDR3 sequence reads: CASRAQRGGSETQYF. The DNA of the CDR3 is TGTGCCAGCAGAGCCCAGCGGGGGGGCTCGGAGACCCAGTACTTC.